The 2 T cell receptor beta chains reported below all come from one sample, sequenced in a study of tumor-infiltrating lymphocytes in localized non-small cell lung cancer. Libraries were prepared by immunoSEQ multiplex PCR; TCRdb keeps only in-frame clonotypes and omits some of them. The sample shows tens of thousands of clones, 69% of them seen only once. Sequencing was carried out using lung tumor tissue. The source is a human donor with non-small cell lung cancer.

The chain couples TRBV11-2 to TRBJ2-3; D uncertain. CDR1 is SGHAT and CDR2 is FQNNGV in the germline V gene. V was trimmed by 8 bases and J by 2 bases, leaving 5 bases between them. The CDR3 has 11 amino acids. The CDR3 is CASGYTDTQYF. CDR3 DNA sequence: TGTGCCAGCGGTTACACAGATACGCAGTATTTT.

This chain links TRBV18 with TRBJ2-7, with 8 bases aligning to TRBD2. V was clipped by 2 bases and J by 3 bases; unmatched bases: 3. The germline CDR1 and CDR2 sequences are KGHSH and LQKENI. The CDR3 totals 14 residues. CDR3 nucleotide sequence: TGTGCCAGCTCACCATATAGCGGGAACTACGAGCAGTACTTC. Translated: CASSPYSGNYEQYF.